This TCR beta chain came from a study of shared clonotypes between healthy human individuals. The study's findings and limits: The study found roughly 5% of naive CD4 clonotypes shared across a handful of donors.

Libraries were prepared by immunoSEQ multiplex PCR; TCRdb keeps only in-frame clonotypes and omits some of them. The sample records some 790,000 clones, roughly 72% being singletons. As concerns this clone: Its specificity is unknown.

Trimming stripped 2 bases from V and 4 bases from J, with 17 bases between. The CDR3 is 16 amino acids. Germline V CDR1 and CDR2: MDHEN, SYDVKM. V and J are TRBV28 and TRBJ1-1, with unresolved D. The sample was memory CD4+ T cells sorted from blood. This sample's subset: CD45RA-negative fraction. This clonotype was sampled from a woman younger than 45 in good health. The CDR3 sequence: CASSLNGWHPSTEAFF. The CDR3 nucleotides read TGTGCCAGCAGTTTAAATGGGTGGCACCCGAGCACTGAAGCTTTCTTT.